Following are 8 T cell receptor beta chains from one sample sequenced in a study of T cell responses to AZD1222 COVID-19 vaccine. Repertoires were generated with immunoSEQ multiplex PCR, while TCRdb's copy carries only in-frame clones and drops some. Of some 100,000 clones listed, roughly 86% are singletons. Specimen: peripheral blood, collected on day 0 of AZD1222 vaccination. These receptors were obtained from an adult in good health.

This clone was counted a single time. The V and J genes are TRBV7-6 and TRBJ2-7; 12 bases align to TRBD2. V lost 5 bases to trimming and J lost 6 bases; unmatched junction nucleotides: 11. Germline CDR1 is SGHVS and CDR2 is FNYEAQ. CDR3 length: 16 residues. The CDR3 DNA is TGTGCCAGCAGCCCAACGTCGGGACTAGCGGGCGGCGAGCAGTACTTC. Translated: CASSPTSGLAGGEQYF.

This sequence joins TRBV5-1 and TRBJ1-6; TRBD1 matches at 8 bases. This CDR3 contains 15 residues. Germline CDR1 is SGHRS and CDR2 is YFSETQ. The junction had 5 bases not matched to a gene; V was cut back by 0 bases and J by 9 bases. The CDR3 bases are TGCGCCAGCAGCTTGGAAGGGACAGGATTTTCACCCCTCCACTTT. It is translated as CASSLEGTGFSPLHF.

The rearrangement joins TRBV5-1 to TRBJ1-4; the match to TRBD1 covers 9 bases. Germline lookup yields CDR1 SGHRS and CDR2 YFSETQ. The CDR3 covers 15 residues. V was clipped by 3 bases and J by 5 bases; unmatched bases: 5. In DNA, the CDR3 is TGCGCCAGCAGCTCCCTCGGGACAGGGAATGAAAAACTGTTTTTT. Its protein product is CASSSLGTGNEKLFF.

This clone was seen just once. This sequence joins TRBV4-3 and TRBJ2-7; 11 bases match TRBD2. Germline trimming cut 2 bases from V and 3 bases from J; bases unmatched to any gene: 12. Germline V gene lookup returns CDR1 LGHNA and CDR2 YSLEER. This CDR3 contains 18 residues. DNA for the CDR3: TGCGCCAGCAGCCAAAAGGGGGATAGCGGGAGGGTGGTCTACGAGCAGTACTTC. Translating gives CASSQKGDSGRVVYEQYF.

The V and J genes are TRBV5-1 and TRBJ2-3; D perhaps matches TRBD1 (6 bases). The V gene lost 1 base and the J gene lost 1 base, with 13 bases spanning the gap. The germline CDR1 and CDR2 sequences are SGHRS and YFSETQ. The CDR3 has 16 residues. The CDR3 bases are TGCGCCAGCAGCTTGACACAGGGAAGTGGCACAGATACGCAGTATTTT. Its protein is CASSLTQGSGTDTQYF.

This clone was counted a few times. The rearrangement uses TRBV30 and TRBJ1-3; unclear D gene. Germline CDR1 reads GTSNPN; CDR2 reads SVGIG (reference sequence). Trimming left V 2 bases short and J 2 bases short, with 10 bases between. The CDR3 is 14 residues long. The CDR3 bases are TGTGCCTGGAGTAACAGTAACGCTGGAAACACCATATATTTT. Its translation: CAWSNSNAGNTIYF.

The V gene is TRBV10-3, the J gene TRBJ2-1; a weak D match, TRBD2 (6 bases). CDR1 and CDR2 (germline): ENHRY, SYGVKD. This CDR3 is 13 amino acids long. Trimming shortened V by 3 bases and J by 9 bases, and 12 bases separated the two germline ends. In nucleotides, the CDR3 is TGTGCCATCAGTGACGCCGGGAGCCCTGAGCAGTTCTTC. This sequence encodes CAISDAGSPEQFF.

The chain is built from TRBV6-4 and TRBJ1-2, with 8 bases aligning to TRBD1. Trimming at V came to 4 bases and at J to 8 bases, leaving 6 bases not matched to a gene. The CDR3 covers 13 residues. Germline V gives CDR1 MRHNA, CDR2 SNTAGT. The CDR3 loop reads CASSADREGGYTF. DNA of the CDR3: TGTGCCAGCAGTGCGGACAGGGAGGGAGGCTACACCTTC.